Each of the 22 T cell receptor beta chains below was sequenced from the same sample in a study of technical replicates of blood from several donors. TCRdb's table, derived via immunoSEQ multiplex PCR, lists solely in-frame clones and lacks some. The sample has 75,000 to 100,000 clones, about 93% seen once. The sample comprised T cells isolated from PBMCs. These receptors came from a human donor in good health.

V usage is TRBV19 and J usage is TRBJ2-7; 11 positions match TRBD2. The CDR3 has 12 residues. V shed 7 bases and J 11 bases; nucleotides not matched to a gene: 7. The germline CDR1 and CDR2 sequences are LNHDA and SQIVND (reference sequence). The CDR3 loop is CASKPSGGIEYF. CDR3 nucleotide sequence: TGTGCCAGTAAGCCTAGCGGGGGGATTGAGTACTTC.

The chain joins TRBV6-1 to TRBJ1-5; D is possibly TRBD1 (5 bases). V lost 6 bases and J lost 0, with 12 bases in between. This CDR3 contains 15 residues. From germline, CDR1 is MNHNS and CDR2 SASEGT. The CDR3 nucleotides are TGTGCCAGCAGAGACAGCTACAATAGCAATCAGCCCCAGCATTTT. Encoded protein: CASRDSYNSNQPQHF.

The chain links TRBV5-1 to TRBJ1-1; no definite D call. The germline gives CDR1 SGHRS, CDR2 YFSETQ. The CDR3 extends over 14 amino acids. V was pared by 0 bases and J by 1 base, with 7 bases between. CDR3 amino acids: CASSLVPGNTEAFF. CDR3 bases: TGCGCCAGCAGCTTGGTTCCAGGGAACACTGAAGCTTTCTTT.

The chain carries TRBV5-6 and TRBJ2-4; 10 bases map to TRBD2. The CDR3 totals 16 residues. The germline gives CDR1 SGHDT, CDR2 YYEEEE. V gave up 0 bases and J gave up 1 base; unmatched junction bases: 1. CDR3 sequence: CASSLEAGGAKNIQYF. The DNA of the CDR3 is TGTGCCAGCAGCTTGGAAGCGGGGGGGGCCAAAAACATTCAGTACTTC.

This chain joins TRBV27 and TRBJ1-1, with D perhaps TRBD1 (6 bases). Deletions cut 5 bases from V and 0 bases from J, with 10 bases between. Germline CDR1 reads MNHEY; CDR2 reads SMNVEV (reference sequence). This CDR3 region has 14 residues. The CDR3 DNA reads TGTGCCAGCAGTGTACAGGGCTTGAACACTGAAGCTTTCTTT. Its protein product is CASSVQGLNTEAFF.

The CDR3 region has the DNA TGTGCCTGGAGTGGAGGAGCGGGGGGCCCGAGAGATACGCAGTATTTT. Its translation is CAWSGGAGGPRDTQYF. The chain is built from TRBV30 and TRBJ2-3; 9 positions match TRBD2. The ends lost 1 base at V and 5 bases at J; junction bases unmatched: 10. The germline V gene encodes CDR1 GTSNPN and CDR2 SVGIG (reference sequence). The CDR3 is made up of 16 amino acids.

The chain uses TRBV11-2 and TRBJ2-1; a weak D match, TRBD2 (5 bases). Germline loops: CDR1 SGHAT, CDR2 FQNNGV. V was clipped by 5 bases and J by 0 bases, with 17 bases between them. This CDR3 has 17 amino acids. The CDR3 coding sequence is TGTGCCAGCAGCATCGATGCTAGCAGCCGCTCCTACAATGAGCAGTTCTTC. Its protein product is CASSIDASSRSYNEQFF.

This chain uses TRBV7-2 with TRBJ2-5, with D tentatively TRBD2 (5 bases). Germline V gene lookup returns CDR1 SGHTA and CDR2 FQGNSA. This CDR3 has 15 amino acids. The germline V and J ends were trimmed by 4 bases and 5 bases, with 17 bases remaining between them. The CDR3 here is CASSSQTTRFETQYF. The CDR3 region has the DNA TGTGCCAGCAGCTCACAAACTACTAGGTTTGAGACCCAGTACTTC.

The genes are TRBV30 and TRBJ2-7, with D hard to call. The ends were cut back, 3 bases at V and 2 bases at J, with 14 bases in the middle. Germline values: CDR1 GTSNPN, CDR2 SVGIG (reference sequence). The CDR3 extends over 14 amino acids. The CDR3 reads CAWRSQAFPYEQYF. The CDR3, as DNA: TGTGCCTGGAGAAGTCAGGCCTTCCCCTACGAGCAGTACTTC.

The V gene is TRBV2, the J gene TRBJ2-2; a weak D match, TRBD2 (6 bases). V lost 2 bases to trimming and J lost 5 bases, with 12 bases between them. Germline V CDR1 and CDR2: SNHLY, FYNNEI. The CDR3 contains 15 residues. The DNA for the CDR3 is TGTGCCAGCAGTGAATCAGCAAGCGGGACCGGGGAGCTGTTTTTT. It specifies CASSESASGTGELFF.

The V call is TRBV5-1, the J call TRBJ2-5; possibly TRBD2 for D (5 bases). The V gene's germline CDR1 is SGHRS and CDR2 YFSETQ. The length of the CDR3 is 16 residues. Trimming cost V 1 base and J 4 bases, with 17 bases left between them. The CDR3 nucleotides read TGCGCCAGCAGCTTGTCCAGCGGAGGAACGGGAGAGACCCAGTACTTC. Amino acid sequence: CASSLSSGGTGETQYF.

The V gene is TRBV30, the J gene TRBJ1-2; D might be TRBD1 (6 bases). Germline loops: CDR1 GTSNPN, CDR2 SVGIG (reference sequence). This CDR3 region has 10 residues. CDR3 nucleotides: TGTGTCCTACAGGGACGTGGCTACACCTTC. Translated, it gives CVLQGRGYTF.

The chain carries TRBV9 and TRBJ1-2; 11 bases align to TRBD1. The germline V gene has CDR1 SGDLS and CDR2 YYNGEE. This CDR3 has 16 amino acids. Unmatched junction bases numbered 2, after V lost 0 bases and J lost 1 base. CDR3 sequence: CASSVDGTGGNYGYTF. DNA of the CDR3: TGTGCCAGCAGCGTAGACGGGACAGGGGGTAACTATGGCTACACCTTC.

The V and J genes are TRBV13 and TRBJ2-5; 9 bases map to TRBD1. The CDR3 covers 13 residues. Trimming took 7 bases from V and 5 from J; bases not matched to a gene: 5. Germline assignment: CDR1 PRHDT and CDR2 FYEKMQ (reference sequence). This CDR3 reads CASIYRGQETQYF. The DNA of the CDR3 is TGTGCCAGCATCTACAGGGGGCAGGAGACCCAGTACTTC.

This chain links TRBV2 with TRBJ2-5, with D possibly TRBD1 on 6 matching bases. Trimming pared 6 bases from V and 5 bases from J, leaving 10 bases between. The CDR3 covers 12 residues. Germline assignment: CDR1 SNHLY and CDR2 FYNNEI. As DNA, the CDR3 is TGTGCCAGCAGGGACAGAACCGAGACCCAGTACTTC. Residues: CASRDRTETQYF.

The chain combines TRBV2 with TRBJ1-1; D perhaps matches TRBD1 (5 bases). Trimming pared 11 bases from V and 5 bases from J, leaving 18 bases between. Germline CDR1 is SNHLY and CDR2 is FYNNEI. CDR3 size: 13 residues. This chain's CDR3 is CACNTGGGTEAFF. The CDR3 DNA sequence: TGTGCCTGCAATACGGGGGGTGGAACTGAAGCTTTCTTT.

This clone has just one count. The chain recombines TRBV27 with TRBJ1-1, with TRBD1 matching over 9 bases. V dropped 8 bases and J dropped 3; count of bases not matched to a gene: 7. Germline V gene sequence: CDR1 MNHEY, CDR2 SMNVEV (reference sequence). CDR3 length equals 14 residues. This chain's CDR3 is CASAGDRAHTEAFF. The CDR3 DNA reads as TGTGCCAGCGCGGGGGACAGGGCCCACACTGAAGCTTTCTTT.

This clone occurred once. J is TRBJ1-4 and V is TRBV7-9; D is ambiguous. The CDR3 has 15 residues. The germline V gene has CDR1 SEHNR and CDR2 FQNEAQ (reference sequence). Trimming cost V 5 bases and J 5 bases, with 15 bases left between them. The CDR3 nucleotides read TGTGCCAGCAGCCCCGCGGGTTCACTGAATGAAAAACTGTTTTTT. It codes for CASSPAGSLNEKLFF.

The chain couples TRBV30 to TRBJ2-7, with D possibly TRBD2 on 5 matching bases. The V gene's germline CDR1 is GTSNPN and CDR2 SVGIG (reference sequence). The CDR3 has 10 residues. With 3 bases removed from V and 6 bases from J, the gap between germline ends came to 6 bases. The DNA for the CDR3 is TGTGCCTGGAGGGCGGGCGAGCAGTACTTC. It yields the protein CAWRAGEQYF.

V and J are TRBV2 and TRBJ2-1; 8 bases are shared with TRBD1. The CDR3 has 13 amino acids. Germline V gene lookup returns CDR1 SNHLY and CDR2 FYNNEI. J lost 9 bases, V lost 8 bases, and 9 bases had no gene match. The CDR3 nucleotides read TGTGCCAGCGACGGACAGGGACCAGGTGAGCAGTTCTTC. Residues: CASDGQGPGEQFF.

This chain's CDR3 is CASSSGTRNTEAFF. The CDR3 bases are TGTGCCAGCAGTTCCGGGACAAGGAACACTGAAGCTTTCTTT. The V call is TRBV6-5, the J call TRBJ1-1, with D perhaps matching TRBD1 (6 bases). V shed 4 bases and J shed 1 base, with 10 bases lying between them. In germline, CDR1 is MNHEY, CDR2 SVGAGI. The CDR3 sequence is 14 residues long.

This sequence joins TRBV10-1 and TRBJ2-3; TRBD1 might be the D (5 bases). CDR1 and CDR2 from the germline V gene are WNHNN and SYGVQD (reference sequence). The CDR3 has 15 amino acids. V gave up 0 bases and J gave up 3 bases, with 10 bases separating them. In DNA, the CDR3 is TGCGCCAGCAGTGAGTCCTGGGGCAGGACAGATACGCAGTATTTT. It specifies CASSESWGRTDTQYF.